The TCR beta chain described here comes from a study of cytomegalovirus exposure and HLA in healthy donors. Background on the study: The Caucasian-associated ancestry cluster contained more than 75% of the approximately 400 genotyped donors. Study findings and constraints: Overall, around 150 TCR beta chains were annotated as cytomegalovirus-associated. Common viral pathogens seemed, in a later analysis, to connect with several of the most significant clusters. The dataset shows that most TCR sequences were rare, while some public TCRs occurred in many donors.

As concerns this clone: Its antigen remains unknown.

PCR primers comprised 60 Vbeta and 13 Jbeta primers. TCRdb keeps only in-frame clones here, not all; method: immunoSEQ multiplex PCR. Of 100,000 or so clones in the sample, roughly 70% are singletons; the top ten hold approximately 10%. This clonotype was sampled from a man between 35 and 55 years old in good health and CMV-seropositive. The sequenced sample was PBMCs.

This CDR3 reads CASSSEGQGGNNQPQHF. CDR3 DNA sequence: TGTGCCAGCAGCTCCGAGGGACAGGGGGGGAATAATCAGCCCCAGCATTTT. This chain joins TRBV9 and TRBJ1-5; 11 bases agree with TRBD1. From germline, CDR1 is SGDLS and CDR2 YYNGEE. CDR3 length: 17 amino acids. J gave up 4 bases and V 4 bases, and 10 bases lay outside the gene matches.